Each of the 20 T cell receptor beta chains below was sequenced from the same sample in a study of blood T cell repertoires in COVID-19. Assay: immunoSEQ multiplex PCR; the TCRdb copy retains only in-frame clones and omits some. The table lists some 220,000 clones, 83% of them singletons. The sequenced material came from peripheral blood. The receptors shown here come from a human donor in a cohort sampled during active COVID-19.

The J gene is TRBJ2-2, the V gene TRBV24-1; TRBD2 matches at 8 bases. V was clipped by 1 base and J by 5 bases; unmatched bases: 8. This CDR3 is built from 17 residues. The germline V gene encodes CDR1 KGHDR and CDR2 SFDVKD. CDR3 DNA sequence: TGTGCCACCAGTGATTTAGGCGGGAGGAGAGGTACCGGGGAGCTGTTTTTT. It translates to CATSDLGGRRGTGELFF.

This clone has only one observation. This chain joins TRBV12-3 or TRBV12-4 and TRBJ1-4; D is unclear. The CDR3 totals 12 residues. Trimming took off 7 bases at V and 6 bases at J, with 9 bases between the two ends. The CDR3 sequence is CASKRGDEKLFF. The DNA of the CDR3 is TGTGCCAGCAAGCGAGGAGATGAAAAACTGTTTTTT.

This chain connects TRBV6-4 to TRBJ1-1; D not certain. V was trimmed by 2 bases and J by 0 bases, leaving 4 bases between them. Germline V gene sequence: CDR1 MRHNA, CDR2 SNTAGT. There are 13 residues in the CDR3. The CDR3: CASSDLLNTEAFF. CDR3 bases: TGTGCCAGCAGTGACCTCCTGAACACTGAAGCTTTCTTT.

This clone appeared many times. V is TRBV5-6 and J is TRBJ1-6; D is perhaps TRBD1 (6 bases). This CDR3 has 15 amino acids. Germline V gene lookup returns CDR1 SGHDT and CDR2 YYEEEE. Trimming stripped 2 bases from V and 8 bases from J, with 14 bases between. The chain's CDR3 is CASSFRGAFHSPLHF. As DNA, the CDR3 is TGTGCCAGCAGCTTTCGGGGGGCATTCCATTCACCCCTCCACTTT.

This chain joins TRBV6-5 and TRBJ2-5; D remains ambiguous. The germline V and J ends were trimmed by 6 bases and 5 bases, with 7 bases remaining between them. CDR3 length: 11 residues. CDR1 and CDR2 from the germline V gene are MNHEY and SVGAGI. The CDR3 bases are TGTGCCAGCAGGGCCTGGGAGACCCAGTACTTC. Residues: CASRAWETQYF.

V and J are TRBV9 and TRBJ2-1, with TRBD2 matching 7 bases. There are 16 residues in the CDR3. Germline values: CDR1 SGDLS, CDR2 YYNGEE. Trimming removed 4 bases from V and 0 bases from J; junction bases left unmatched: 7. The DNA for the CDR3 is TGTGCCAGCAGCCCACCAGCGGGACCCTCCTACAATGAGCAGTTCTTC. Protein: CASSPPAGPSYNEQFF.

The rearrangement joins TRBV5-1 to TRBJ2-5; TRBD2 matches at 9 bases. CDR1 SGHRS and CDR2 YFSETQ come from the germline V gene. With 3 bases clipped from V and 2 bases from J, the junction kept 17 bases outside the gene matches. The CDR3 sequence is 19 residues long. CDR3 bases: TGCGCCAGCAGCTCGGTGCTCCTGGGATTTAGCGGGAGTCAAGAGACCCAGTACTTC. This translates into CASSSVLLGFSGSQETQYF.

The V call is TRBV5-4, the J call TRBJ2-6; D is unclear. Trimming cost V 1 base and J 1 base, with 9 bases left between them. The germline gives CDR1 SGHNT, CDR2 YYREEE (reference sequence). This CDR3 contains 16 residues. CDR3 DNA: TGTGCCAGCAGCTTGTATGGCGGATCTGGGGCCAACGTCCTGACTTTC. Translation: CASSLYGGSGANVLTF. Full variable domain (rest looked up from reference TRBV5-4 and TRBJ2-6): ETGVTQSPTHLIKTRGQQVTLRCSSQSGHNTVSWYQQALGQGPQFIFQYYREEENGRGNFPPRFSGLQFPNYSSELNVNALELDDSALYLCASSLYGGSGANVLTFGAGSRLTVL.

As DNA, the CDR3 is TGTGCCTGGAGTGTAATCAGGAACTCTGGAAACACCATATATTTT. Protein sequence: CAWSVIRNSGNTIYF. The chain uses TRBV30 and TRBJ1-3; D gene ambiguous. The CDR3 is 15 residues long. Germline CDR1 reads GTSNPN; CDR2 reads SVGIG (reference sequence). The V end was cut by 0 bases, the J end by 0 bases, with 9 bases between.

This rearrangement joins TRBV24-1 to TRBJ2-3; 10 positions agree with TRBD2. V shed 5 bases and J 0 bases; nucleotides not matched to a gene: 10. Germline V gene data show CDR1 as KGHDR and CDR2 as SFDVKD. This CDR3 region has 18 residues. CDR3 amino acids: CATSGESGGARSTDTQYF. The DNA for the CDR3 is TGTGCCACCAGTGGGGAAAGCGGGGGGGCCAGAAGCACAGATACGCAGTATTTT.

This chain joins TRBV2 and TRBJ1-1; the D gene is possibly TRBD1 (6 bases). Trimming stripped 4 bases from V and 11 bases from J, with 20 bases between. The germline gives CDR1 SNHLY, CDR2 FYNNEI. CDR3 length: 14 residues. The CDR3 DNA reads as TGTGCCAGCAGTGCCCCAGGTAGGGGGACGAGGGCTTTCTTT. It codes for CASSAPGRGTRAFF.

The gene calls are TRBV28 and TRBJ2-1; D may be TRBD1 (5 bases). The V gene lost 6 bases and the J gene lost 7 bases, with 10 bases spanning the gap. This CDR3 has 12 amino acids. CDR1 is MDHEN, CDR2 SYDVKM, per germline. In DNA form, the CDR3 reads TGTGCCAGCAGCCTGACAGTAAATGAGCAGTTCTTC. Protein sequence: CASSLTVNEQFF.

In regard to this clone: The sample carries other DNA sequences with the same CDR3. The V gene is TRBV19, the J gene TRBJ1-5; 8 positions match TRBD1. The germline V gene encodes CDR1 LNHDA and CDR2 SQIVND (reference sequence). The J segment lost 6 bases and the V segment lost 4 bases, leaving 5 bases of the junction unmatched. This CDR3 is 14 amino acids long. CDR3 DNA sequence: TGTGCCAGTAGTAAATCCAGGGGGCCTCAGCCCCAGCATTTT. Translation: CASSKSRGPQPQHF.

The DNA of the CDR3 is TGTGCCAGCCTGGGGACAGGGGAAAGTGGCTACACCTTC. Translation: CASLGTGESGYTF. This chain connects TRBV4-2 to TRBJ1-2; 10 bases line up with TRBD1. CDR1 is LGHNA and CDR2 is YNFKEQ in the germline V gene. Trimming removed 8 bases from V and 7 bases from J; junction bases left unmatched: 7. The CDR3 is 13 amino acids.

The V and J genes are TRBV28 and TRBJ2-7, with 7 bases fitting TRBD1. CDR1 MDHEN and CDR2 SYDVKM come from the germline V gene. CDR3 length: 11 amino acids. Trimming removed 9 bases from V and 5 bases from J; junction bases left unmatched: 4. The CDR3 nucleotides read TGTGCCAGTCATACAGGGGACGAGCAGTACTTC. It specifies CASHTGDEQYF.

The chain's CDR3 is CASRKTAYGYTF. CDR3 nucleotide sequence: TGTGCCAGCAGAAAGACAGCCTATGGCTACACCTTC. The rearrangement uses TRBV6-5 and TRBJ1-2; TRBD1 is a possible D gene (5 bases). Germline CDR1 reads MNHEY; CDR2 reads SVGAGI. The germline V and J ends were trimmed by 6 bases and 4 bases, with 9 bases remaining between them. This CDR3 comprises 12 residues.

This rearrangement joins TRBV3-1 (or the pseudogene TRBV3-2) to TRBJ2-3; the D gene is possibly TRBD2 (7 bases). The CDR3 extends over 17 amino acids. The germline gives CDR1 LGHDT, CDR2 YNNKEL (reference sequence). The ends were cut back, 5 bases at V and 5 bases at J, with 23 bases in the middle. Here the CDR3 DNA reads TGTGCCAGCAGCGAATACCCCCCGGGGGGAGGGGGAGATACGCAGTATTTT. Translated: CASSEYPPGGGGDTQYF.

CDR3 DNA sequence: TGCGCCAGCAGCCAAGACCCCCGACAGGGCACCTACGAGCAGTACTTC. Its translation: CASSQDPRQGTYEQYF. This chain joins TRBV4-1 and TRBJ2-7; 7 bases map to TRBD1. The CDR3 runs 16 residues. Trimming at V came to 0 bases and at J to 2 bases, leaving 7 bases not matched to a gene. Germline assignment: CDR1 MGHRA and CDR2 YSYEKL.

The rearrangement joins TRBV18 to TRBJ2-1, with D possibly TRBD2 on 6 matching bases. Trimming cost V 1 base and J 0 bases, with 19 bases left between them. The CDR3 totals 19 residues. Germline assignment: CDR1 KGHSH and CDR2 LQKENI. CDR3 in amino acids: CASSPLGPGVASSYNEQFF. The CDR3 coding sequence is TGTGCCAGCTCACCACTTGGTCCGGGGGTCGCTAGCTCCTACAATGAGCAGTTCTTC. The complete variable domain, with remaining parts taken from reference TRBV18 and TRBJ2-1, reads NAGVMQNPRHLVRRRGQEARLRCSPMKGHSHVYWYRQLPEEGLKFMVYLQKENIIDESGMPKERFSAEFPKEGPSILRIQQVVRGDSAAYFCASSPLGPGVASSYNEQFFGPGTRLTVL.

The CDR3 here is CSVELFGELFF. Written as DNA, the CDR3 is TGCAGCGTTGAACTTTTCGGGGAGCTGTTTTTT. V gene TRBV29-1 combines with J gene TRBJ2-2; D is ambiguous. The CDR3 is made up of 11 amino acids. V dropped 2 bases and J dropped 7 bases, with 5 bases sitting between them. Per the germline V gene, CDR1 is SQVTM and CDR2 is ANQGSEA.